Here is one T cell receptor (beta chain) with its context. Its antigen is not known. With 0 bases clipped from V and 3 bases from J, the junction kept 3 bases outside the gene matches. This CDR3 contains 15 residues. Germline V gene data show CDR1 as SGDLS and CDR2 as YYNGEE. The data were obtained in a study of breast tumors, draining lymph nodes, adjacent tissues. Findings of the study overall: Luminal-like breast cancer showed significantly greater tumor-nontumor repertoire similarity than basal-like breast cancer did. Tumors had less TCR diversity than lymph nodes, more than nontumor tissue. The lymph node origin of tumor T cells was framed as consistent with a hypothesis, not demonstrated. The data were judged consistent with most tumor T cells coming from lymph node and expanding in tumor.

TCRdb independently ran MiXCR on the multiplex PCR reads; one entry per CDR3 protein. Of about 15,000 distinct CDR3 sequences in the sample, around 49% were seen once. This clonotype originated in a female donor with breast cancer. Some clones in this sample may be carry-over from other donors' samples. Material for sequencing was tumor-adjacent breast tissue. The chain couples TRBV9 to TRBJ2-7; 10 positions agree with TRBD2. The chain's CDR3 is CASSVGASGSYEQYF. The CDR3 nucleotides read TGTGCCAGCAGCGTAGGGGCTAGCGGGAGCTACGAGCAGTACTTC. Variable domain in full (rest from reference TRBV9 and TRBJ2-7): DSGVTQTPKHLITATGQRVTLRCSPRSGDLSVYWYQQSLDQGLQFLIQYYNGEERAKGNILERFSAQQFPDLHSELNLSSLELGDSALYFCASSVGASGSYEQYFGPGTRLTVT.